This TCR beta chain was observed in a study of graft-versus-host responses after intestinal transplantation. Study-wide context: Induction using anti-thymocyte globulin, followed by tacrolimus and steroids for about 3 years, was given to all recipients.

Generated by immunoSEQ multiplex PCR, the TCRdb table keeps only in-frame clones and is missing some. Of about 120,000 clones in the sample, over 85% were seen once. The CDR3 has 14 amino acids. CDR1 and CDR2 (germline): SGHVS, FQNEAQ. Between the trimmed V and J ends, which lost 1 base and 6 bases, there was a span of 13 bases. Remarks on this clone: Its antigen is currently unknown.

The chain is built from TRBV7-8 and TRBJ2-7; D remains unclear. Specimen: unstimulated CD4+ T cells sorted from spleen or lymph node cells, collected before intestinal transplant. The clonotype comes from a human donor who received an intestinal transplant. CDR3 residues: CASSLVPGGIEQYF. The DNA for the CDR3 is TGTGCCAGCAGCTTAGTCCCGGGTGGGATCGAGCAGTACTTC. Drawing the rest from reference TRBV7-8 and TRBJ2-7, the complete variable domain is GAGVSQSPRYKVAKRGQDVALRCDPISGHVSLFWYQQALGQGPEFLTYFQNEAQLDKSGLPSDRFFAERPEGSVSTLKIQRTQQEDSAVYLCASSLVPGGIEQYFGPGTRLTVT.